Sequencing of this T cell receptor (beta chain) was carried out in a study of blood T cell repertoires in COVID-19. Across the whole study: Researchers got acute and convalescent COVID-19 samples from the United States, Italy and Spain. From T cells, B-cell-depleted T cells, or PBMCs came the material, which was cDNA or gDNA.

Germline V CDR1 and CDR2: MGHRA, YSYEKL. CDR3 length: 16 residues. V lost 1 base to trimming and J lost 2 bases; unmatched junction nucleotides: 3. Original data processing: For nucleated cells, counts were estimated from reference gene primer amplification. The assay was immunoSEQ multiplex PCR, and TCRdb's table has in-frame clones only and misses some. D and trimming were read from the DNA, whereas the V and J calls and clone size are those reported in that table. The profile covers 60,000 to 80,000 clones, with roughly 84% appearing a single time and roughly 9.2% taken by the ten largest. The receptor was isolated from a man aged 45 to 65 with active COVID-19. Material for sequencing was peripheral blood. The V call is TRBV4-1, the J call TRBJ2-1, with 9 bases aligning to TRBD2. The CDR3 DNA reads TGCGCCAGCAGCCAAGTGCAGCGGGGGGCCTACAATGAGCAGTTCTTC. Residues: CASSQVQRGAYNEQFF.